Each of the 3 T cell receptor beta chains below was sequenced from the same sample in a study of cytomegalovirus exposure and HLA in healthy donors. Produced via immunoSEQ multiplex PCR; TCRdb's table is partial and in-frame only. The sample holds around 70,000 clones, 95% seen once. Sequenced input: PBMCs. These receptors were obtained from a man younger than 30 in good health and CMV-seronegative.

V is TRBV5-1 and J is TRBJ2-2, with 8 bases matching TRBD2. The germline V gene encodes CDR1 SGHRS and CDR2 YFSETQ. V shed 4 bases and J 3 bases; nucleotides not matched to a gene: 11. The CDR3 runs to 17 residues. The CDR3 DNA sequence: TGCGCCAGCAGCCCCATGGGGGCGGGAGGAGACACCGGGGAGCTGTTTTTT. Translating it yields CASSPMGAGGDTGELFF.

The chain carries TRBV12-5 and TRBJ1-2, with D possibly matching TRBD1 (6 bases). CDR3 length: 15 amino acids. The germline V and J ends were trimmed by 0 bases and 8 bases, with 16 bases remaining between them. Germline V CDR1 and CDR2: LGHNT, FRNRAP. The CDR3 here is CASGLVLGGALGYTF. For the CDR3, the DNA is TGTGCTAGTGGTTTGGTACTGGGGGGGGCTCTAGGCTACACCTTC.

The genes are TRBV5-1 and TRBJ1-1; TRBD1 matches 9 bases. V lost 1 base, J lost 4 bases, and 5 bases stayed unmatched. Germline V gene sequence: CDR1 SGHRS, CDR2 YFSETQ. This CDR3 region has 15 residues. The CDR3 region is CASSLLLTGGTEAFF. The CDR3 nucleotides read TGCGCCAGCAGCTTGTTGCTGACAGGGGGCACTGAAGCTTTCTTT.